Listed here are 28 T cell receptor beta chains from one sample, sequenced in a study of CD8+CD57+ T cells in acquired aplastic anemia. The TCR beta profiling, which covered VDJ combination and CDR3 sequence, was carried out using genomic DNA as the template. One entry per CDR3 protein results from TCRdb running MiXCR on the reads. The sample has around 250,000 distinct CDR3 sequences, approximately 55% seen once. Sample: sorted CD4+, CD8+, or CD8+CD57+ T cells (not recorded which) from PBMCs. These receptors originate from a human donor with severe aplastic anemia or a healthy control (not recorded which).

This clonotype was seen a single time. CDR3 nucleotide sequence: TGTGCCAGCAGCTCGACAGGGATCACCTACAATGAGCAGTTCTTC. Translated, it gives CASSSTGITYNEQFF. The chain uses TRBV7-9 and TRBJ2-1; TRBD1 aligns across 7 bases. The CDR3 loop spans 15 amino acids. The trim removed 4 bases at V and 2 bases at J, leaving 5 bases unmatched. Per the germline V gene, CDR1 is SEHNR and CDR2 is FQNEAQ (reference sequence).

The CDR3 region has the DNA TGTGCCAGCAATGGGGGTACCTACGAGCAGTACTTC. It is translated as CASNGGTYEQYF. The genes are TRBV2 and TRBJ2-7; D tentatively fits TRBD1 or TRBD2 (5 bases each). The CDR3 length is 12 residues. Trimming stripped 7 bases from V and 2 bases from J, with 9 bases between. Looked up from germline, CDR1 is SNHLY and CDR2 is FYNNEI. Combining the CDR3 with reference TRBV2 and TRBJ2-7 gives the whole variable domain EPEVTQTPSHQVTQMGQEVILRCVPISNHLYFYWYRQILGQKVEFLVSFYNNEISEKSEIFDDQFSVERPDGSNFTLKIRSTKLEDSAMYFCASNGGTYEQYFGPGTRLTVT.

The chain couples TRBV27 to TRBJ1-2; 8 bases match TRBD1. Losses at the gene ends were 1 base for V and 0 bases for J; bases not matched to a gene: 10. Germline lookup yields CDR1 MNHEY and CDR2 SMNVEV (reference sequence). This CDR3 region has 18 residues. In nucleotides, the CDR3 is TGTGCCAGCAGTTTATACCCCACCGGACAGGGAGCTAACTATGGCTACACCTTC. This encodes CASSLYPTGQGANYGYTF.

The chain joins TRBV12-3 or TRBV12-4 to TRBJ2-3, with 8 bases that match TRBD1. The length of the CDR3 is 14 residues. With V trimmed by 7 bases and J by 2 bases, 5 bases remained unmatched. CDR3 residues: CASTKTGVTDTQYF. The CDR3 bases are TGTGCCAGCACCAAGACAGGGGTCACAGATACGCAGTATTTT.

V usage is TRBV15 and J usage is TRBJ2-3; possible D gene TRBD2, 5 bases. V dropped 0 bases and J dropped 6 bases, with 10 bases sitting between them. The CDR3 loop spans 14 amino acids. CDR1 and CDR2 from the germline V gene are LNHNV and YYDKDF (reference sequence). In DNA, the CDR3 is TGTGCCACCAGCAGAGAAGCTAGCTCCGATACGCAGTATTTT. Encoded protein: CATSREASSDTQYF.

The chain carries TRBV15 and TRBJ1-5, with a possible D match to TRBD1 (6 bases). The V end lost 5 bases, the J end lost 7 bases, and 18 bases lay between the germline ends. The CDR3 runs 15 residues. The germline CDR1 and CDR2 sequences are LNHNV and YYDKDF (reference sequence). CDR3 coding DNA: TGTGCCACCAGCTCCGGGGGCCCAAATTCACAGCCCCAGCATTTT. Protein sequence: CATSSGGPNSQPQHF.

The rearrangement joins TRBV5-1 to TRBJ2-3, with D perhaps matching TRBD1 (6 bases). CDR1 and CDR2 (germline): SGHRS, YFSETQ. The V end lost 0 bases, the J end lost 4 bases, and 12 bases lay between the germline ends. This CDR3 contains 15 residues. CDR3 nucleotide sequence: TGCGCCAGCAGCTTGGAGGGCAGGGGCTCAGATACGCAGTATTTT. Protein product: CASSLEGRGSDTQYF.

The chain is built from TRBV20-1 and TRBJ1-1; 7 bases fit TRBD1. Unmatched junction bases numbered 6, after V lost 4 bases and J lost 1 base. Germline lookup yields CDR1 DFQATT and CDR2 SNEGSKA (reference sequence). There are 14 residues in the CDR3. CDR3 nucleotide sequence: TGCAGTGCTACCAGACAGGGACAGAACACTGAAGCTTTCTTT. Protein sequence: CSATRQGQNTEAFF.

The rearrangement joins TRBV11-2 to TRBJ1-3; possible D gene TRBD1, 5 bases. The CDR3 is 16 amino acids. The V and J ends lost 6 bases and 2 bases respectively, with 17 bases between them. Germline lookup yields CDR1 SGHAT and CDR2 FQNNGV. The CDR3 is CASSQVQGTTGNTIYF. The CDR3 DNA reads TGTGCCAGCAGTCAGGTTCAGGGTACAACTGGAAACACCATATATTTT.

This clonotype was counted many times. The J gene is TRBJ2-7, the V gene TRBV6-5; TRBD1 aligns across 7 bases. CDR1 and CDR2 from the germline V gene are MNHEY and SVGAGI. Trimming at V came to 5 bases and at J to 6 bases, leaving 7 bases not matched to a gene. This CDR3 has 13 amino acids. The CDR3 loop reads CASSRQGPGEQYF. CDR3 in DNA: TGTGCCAGCAGTCGACAGGGACCAGGCGAGCAGTACTTC.

The CDR3 protein is CASSSPPHGYTF. CDR3 nucleotide sequence: TGTGCCAGTAGTTCCCCTCCTCATGGCTACACCTTC. The rearrangement uses TRBV19 and TRBJ1-2; D not certain. This CDR3 has 12 amino acids. Per germline, CDR1 LNHDA and CDR2 SQIVND (reference sequence). Deletions cut 5 bases from V and 6 bases from J, with 10 bases between.

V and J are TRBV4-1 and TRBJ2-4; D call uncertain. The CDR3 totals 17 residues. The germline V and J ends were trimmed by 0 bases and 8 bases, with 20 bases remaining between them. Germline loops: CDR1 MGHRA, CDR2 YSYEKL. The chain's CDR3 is CASSQEEGPNRQDIQYF. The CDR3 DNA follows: TGCGCCAGCAGCCAAGAGGAAGGGCCCAACCGTCAAGACATTCAGTACTTC.

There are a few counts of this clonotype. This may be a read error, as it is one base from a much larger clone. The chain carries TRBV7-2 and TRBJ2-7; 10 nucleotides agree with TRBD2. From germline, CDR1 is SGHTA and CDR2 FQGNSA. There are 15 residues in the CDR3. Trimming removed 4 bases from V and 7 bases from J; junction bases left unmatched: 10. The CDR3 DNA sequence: TGTGCCAGCAGCTCTAGCGGGGGATTCTACAATGAGCAGTACTTC. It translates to CASSSSGGFYNEQYF.

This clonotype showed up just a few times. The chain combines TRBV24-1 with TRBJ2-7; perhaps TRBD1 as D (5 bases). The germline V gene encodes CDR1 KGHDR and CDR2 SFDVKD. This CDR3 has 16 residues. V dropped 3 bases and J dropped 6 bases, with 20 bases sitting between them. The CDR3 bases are TGTGCCACCAGTGATGTTGATGGGGCGGCTCCATCCGAGCAGTACTTC. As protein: CATSDVDGAAPSEQYF.

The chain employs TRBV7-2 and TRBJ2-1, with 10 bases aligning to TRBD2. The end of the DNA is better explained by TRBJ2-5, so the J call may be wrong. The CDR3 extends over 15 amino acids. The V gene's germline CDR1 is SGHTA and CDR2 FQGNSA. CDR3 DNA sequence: TGTGCCAGCAGCTTATCCCTAGCGGGAGAAGAGACCCAGTACTTC. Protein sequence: CASSLSLAGEETQYF.

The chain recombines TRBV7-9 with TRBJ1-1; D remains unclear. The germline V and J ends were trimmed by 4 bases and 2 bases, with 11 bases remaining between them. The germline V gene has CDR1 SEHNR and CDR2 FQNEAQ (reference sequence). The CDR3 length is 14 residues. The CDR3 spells CASSSNRVNTEAFF. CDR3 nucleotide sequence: TGTGCCAGCAGCTCGAACAGAGTAAACACTGAAGCTTTCTTT.

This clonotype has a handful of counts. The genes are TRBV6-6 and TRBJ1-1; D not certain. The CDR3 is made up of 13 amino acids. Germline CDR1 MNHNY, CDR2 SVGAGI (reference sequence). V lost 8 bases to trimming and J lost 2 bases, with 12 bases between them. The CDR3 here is CASGLKDNTEAFF. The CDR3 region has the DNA TGTGCCAGCGGTCTGAAAGACAACACTGAAGCTTTCTTT.

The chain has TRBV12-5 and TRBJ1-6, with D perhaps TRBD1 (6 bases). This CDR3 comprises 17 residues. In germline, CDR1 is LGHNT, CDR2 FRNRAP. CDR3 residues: CASSGRGWGSDNSPLHF. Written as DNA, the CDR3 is TGTGCCAGCAGTGGTAGGGGGTGGGGTAGCGACAATTCACCCCTCCACTTT.

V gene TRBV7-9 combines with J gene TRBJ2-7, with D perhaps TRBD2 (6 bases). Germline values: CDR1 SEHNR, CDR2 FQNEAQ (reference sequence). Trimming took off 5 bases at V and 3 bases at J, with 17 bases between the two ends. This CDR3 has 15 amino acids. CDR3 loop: CASSQSRDSHYEQYF. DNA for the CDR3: TGTGCCAGCAGCCAATCCCGGGACTCTCACTACGAGCAGTACTTC.

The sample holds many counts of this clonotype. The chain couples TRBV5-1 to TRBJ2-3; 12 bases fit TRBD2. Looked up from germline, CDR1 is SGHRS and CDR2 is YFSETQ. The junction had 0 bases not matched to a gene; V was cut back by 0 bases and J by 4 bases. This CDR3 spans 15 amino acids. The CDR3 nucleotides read TGCGCCAGCAGCTTGGGACTAGCGGGGGCAGATACGCAGTATTTT. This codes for CASSLGLAGADTQYF.

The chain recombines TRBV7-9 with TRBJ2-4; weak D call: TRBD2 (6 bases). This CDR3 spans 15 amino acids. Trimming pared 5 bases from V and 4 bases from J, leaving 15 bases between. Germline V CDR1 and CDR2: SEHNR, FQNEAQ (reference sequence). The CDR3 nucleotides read TGTGCCAGCAGCCCCGGCTCCGGGAGAAAAAACATTCAGTACTTC. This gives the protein CASSPGSGRKNIQYF.

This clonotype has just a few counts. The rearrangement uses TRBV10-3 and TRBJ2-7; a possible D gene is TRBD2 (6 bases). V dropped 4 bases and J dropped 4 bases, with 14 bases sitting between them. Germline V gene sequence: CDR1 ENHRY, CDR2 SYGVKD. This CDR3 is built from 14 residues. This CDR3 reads CAISVWRGPYEQYF. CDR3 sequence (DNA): TGTGCCATCAGTGTTTGGCGGGGCCCTTACGAGCAGTACTTC.

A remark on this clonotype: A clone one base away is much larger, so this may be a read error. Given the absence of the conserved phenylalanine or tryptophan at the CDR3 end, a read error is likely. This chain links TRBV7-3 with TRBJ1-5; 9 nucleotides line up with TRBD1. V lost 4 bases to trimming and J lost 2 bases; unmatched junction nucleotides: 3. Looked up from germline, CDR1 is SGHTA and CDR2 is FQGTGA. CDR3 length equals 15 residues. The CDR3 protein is CASSSRTGGNQPQHL. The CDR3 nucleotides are TGTGCCAGCAGCTCACGGACAGGGGGCAATCAGCCCCAGCATTTG.

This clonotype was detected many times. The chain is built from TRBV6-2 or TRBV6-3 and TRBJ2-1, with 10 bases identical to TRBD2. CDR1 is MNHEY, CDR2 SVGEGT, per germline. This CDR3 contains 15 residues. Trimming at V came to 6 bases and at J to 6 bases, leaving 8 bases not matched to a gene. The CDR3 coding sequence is TGTGCCAGCAGGATAAGCGGGGGGGCCTTCAATGAGCAGTTCTTC. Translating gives CASRISGGAFNEQFF.

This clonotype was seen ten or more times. This CDR3 reads CSAAQETQYF. The CDR3 DNA sequence: TGCAGTGCCGCCCAAGAGACCCAGTACTTC. V and J are TRBV20-1 and TRBJ2-5, with D hard to call. CDR1 is DFQATT and CDR2 is SNEGSKA in the germline V gene (reference sequence). This CDR3 has 10 amino acids. Trimming stripped 6 bases from V and 1 base from J, with 3 bases between.

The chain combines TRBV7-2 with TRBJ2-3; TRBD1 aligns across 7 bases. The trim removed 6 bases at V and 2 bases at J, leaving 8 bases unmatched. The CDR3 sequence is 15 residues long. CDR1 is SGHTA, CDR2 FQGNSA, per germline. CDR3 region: CASSEGDRDTDTQYF. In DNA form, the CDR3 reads TGTGCCAGCAGTGAAGGTGACAGGGACACAGATACGCAGTATTTT.

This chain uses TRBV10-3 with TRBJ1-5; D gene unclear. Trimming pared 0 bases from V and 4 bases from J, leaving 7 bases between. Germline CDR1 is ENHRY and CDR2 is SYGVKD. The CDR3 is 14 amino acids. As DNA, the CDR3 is TGTGCCATCAGTGAGTCTGGGGATAATCAGCCCCAGCATTTT. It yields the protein CAISESGDNQPQHF.

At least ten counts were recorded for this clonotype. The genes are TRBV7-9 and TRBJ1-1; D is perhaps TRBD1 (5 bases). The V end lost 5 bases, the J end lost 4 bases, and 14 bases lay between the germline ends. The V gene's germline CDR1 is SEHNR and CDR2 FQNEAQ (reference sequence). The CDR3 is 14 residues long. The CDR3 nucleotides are TGTGCCAGCAGCACAGAAGGGGTCGGCACTGAAGCTTTCTTT. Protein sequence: CASSTEGVGTEAFF.